The TCR beta chain described here comes from a study of cytomegalovirus exposure and HLA in healthy donors. This clone was seen only a few times. With 1 base removed from V and 3 bases from J, the gap between germline ends came to 6 bases. Germline V lookup: CDR1 GTSNPN, CDR2 SVGIG (reference sequence). CDR3 length equals 13 residues. 60 Vbeta and 13 Jbeta primers were used in PCR. Measured with immunoSEQ multiplex PCR; TCRdb has only the in-frame clones, and not every one. The sample contains about 150,000 clones, more than 70% of which appear only once. The clonotype was recovered from a male donor in good health and CMV-seronegative. What was sequenced was PBMCs. The rearrangement uses TRBV30 and TRBJ1-4, with D possibly TRBD1 on 5 matching bases. CDR3 sequence (DNA): TGTGCCTGGAGTGAAGGGGCTAATGAAAAACTGTTTTTT. It codes for CAWSEGANEKLFF.